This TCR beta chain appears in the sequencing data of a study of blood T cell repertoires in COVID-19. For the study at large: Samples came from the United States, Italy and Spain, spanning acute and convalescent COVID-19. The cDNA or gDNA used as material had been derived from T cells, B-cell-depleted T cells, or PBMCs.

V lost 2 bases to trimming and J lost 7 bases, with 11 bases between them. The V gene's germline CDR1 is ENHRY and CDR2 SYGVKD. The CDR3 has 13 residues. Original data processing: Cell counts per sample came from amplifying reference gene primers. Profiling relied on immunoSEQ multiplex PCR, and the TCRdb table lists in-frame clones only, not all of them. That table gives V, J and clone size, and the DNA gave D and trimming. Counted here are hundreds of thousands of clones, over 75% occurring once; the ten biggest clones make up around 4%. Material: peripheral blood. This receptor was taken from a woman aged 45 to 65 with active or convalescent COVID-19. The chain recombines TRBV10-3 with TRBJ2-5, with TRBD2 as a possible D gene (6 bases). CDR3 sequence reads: CAISERGSRTQYF. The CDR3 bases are TGTGCCATCAGTGAGCGGGGGTCGAGGACCCAGTACTTC.